These T cell receptor beta chains were read from a single sample in a study of post-analysis software for immune sequencing data. TCRdb re-called the PCR reads through MiXCR, storing one row per CDR3 protein. The table shows about 620,000 distinct CDR3 sequences, with 44% occurring only once. The sample consisted of blood. Receptors originate from a girl between 10 and 17 years old with multiple sclerosis. Each CDR3 is given without its conserved first and last residue. Fields, in order: V gene, J gene, CDR3 protein.

TRBV10-3	TRBJ2-2	AITSSGGFTGELF
TRBV24-1	TRBJ2-1	ATSFGNEQF
TRBV5-1	TRBJ2-5	ASSLMGTESQY
TRBV24-1	TRBJ2-3	ATSTYGLAGATDTQY
TRBV12-3/TRBV12-4	TRBJ2-7	ASSLRGQASYEQY
TRBV11-2	TRBJ2-3	ASSPQLAGVHTQY
TRBV11-2	TRBJ2-3	ASSLDYGADTQY
TRBV12-3/TRBV12-4	TRBJ1-4	ASSAGTAQKLF
TRBV5-1	TRBJ2-7	ASSNQQGGGYEQY
TRBV19	TRBJ2-1	ASSGLTGVTYNEQF
TRBV5-1	-	ASSARGVAVGYEQY
TRBV5-1	TRBJ2-5	ASSERLAQETQY
TRBV3-1	TRBJ2-1	ASSLSSGSYNEQF
TRBV30	TRBJ2-2	AWSWTSGRAGELF
TRBV5-5	-	ASSLAGVPYEQY
TRBV25-1	TRBJ2-7	ASSDQNRGKEQY
TRBV6-6	TRBJ2-2	ASSYSSDTGELF
TRBV12-3/TRBV12-4	TRBJ1-5	ASGQFLGQPQH
TRBV12-3/TRBV12-4	TRBJ2-7	ASRDRRGSSYEQY
TRBV7-9	TRBJ1-2	ASSLGEVGGYT
TRBV29-1	-	SVKFSGTGVGEQY
TRBV10-2	TRBJ1-5	ASRPFEGLGQPQH
TRBV9	TRBJ2-1	ASSVGDGGYNEQF
TRBV12-3/TRBV12-4	TRBJ2-7	ASSSYLAGGTYEQY
TRBV29-1	TRBJ2-1	SVALSGRARGNEQF
TRBV7-9	TRBJ2-1	ASSLALWFTSGSTYNEQF
TRBV12-3/TRBV12-4	TRBJ2-1	ASSLISRDEQF
TRBV7-9	TRBJ2-3	ASSLGMGSTDTQY
TRBV12-3/TRBV12-4	TRBJ1-2	ASSLRVGYT
TRBV7-3	TRBJ2-2	ASRRGQGTGELF
TRBV12-3/TRBV12-4	-	ASSVTSGSGYEQY
TRBV20-1	TRBJ1-5	SARGQGNNQPQH
TRBV5-1	TRBJ2-1	ASSFDSNEQF
TRBV27	TRBJ2-7	ASSPKDSTYEQY
TRBV5-1	TRBJ2-5	ASSLEVTSGRETQY
TRBV27	TRBJ1-4	ASSLTERTNEKLF
TRBV7-9	TRBJ2-1	ASSTRGTLGPFANEQF
TRBV20-1	TRBJ2-1	SARSRDSNNEQF
TRBV12-3/TRBV12-4	TRBJ2-1	ASRSSGGPNEQF
TRBV20-1	TRBJ2-1	SAGKGGWNNEQF
TRBV7-8	TRBJ1-2	ASSSSGDGYT
TRBV7-3	TRBJ1-1	ASSSKWVGVTEKVNTEAF
TRBV12-3/TRBV12-4	TRBJ2-3	ASSWRVTDTQY
TRBV29-1	TRBJ2-1	SAHEFTMNNEQF
TRBV11-2	TRBJ2-1	ASSLPSGSGGKF
TRBV5-1	TRBJ1-4	ASTPAGGDEKLF
TRBV7-2	TRBJ2-1	ASSRPASGGNEQF
TRBV7-3	TRBJ1-2	ASSLAGDRAYGYT
TRBV20-1	TRBJ2-7	SARAWDREDYEQY